Each of the 24 T cell receptor beta chains below was sequenced from the same sample in a study of blood T cell repertoires in COVID-19. Sequencing used immunoSEQ multiplex PCR; TCRdb keeps in-frame clones, though not all of them. The profile covers under 300,000 clones, with 86% appearing a single time and roughly 12% taken by the ten largest. Material for sequencing was peripheral blood. These receptors came from a man older than 75 with acute or convalescent COVID-19.

Here the CDR3 reads CASSRRDRVAETQYF. The CDR3 DNA follows: TGTGCCAGCAGCCGTCGGGACAGGGTGGCAGAGACCCAGTACTTC. The rearrangement joins TRBV14 to TRBJ2-5; 9 positions agree with TRBD1. Germline V gene sequence: CDR1 SGHDN, CDR2 FVKESK. Unmatched junction bases numbered 7, after V lost 4 bases and J lost 4 bases. This CDR3 is built from 15 residues.

The chain combines TRBV5-1 with TRBJ2-7; TRBD1 agrees at 7 bases. The CDR3 consists of 14 residues. Germline V gene data show CDR1 as SGHRS and CDR2 as YFSETQ. The ends lost 6 bases at V and 0 bases at J; junction bases unmatched: 6. In DNA, the CDR3 is TGCGCCAGCAACCGGGACAGTGTCTCCTACGAGCAGTACTTC. It translates to CASNRDSVSYEQYF.

This rearrangement joins TRBV5-1 to TRBJ2-5; possibly TRBD2 for D (6 bases). The CDR3 is made up of 15 amino acids. Per the germline V gene, CDR1 is SGHRS and CDR2 is YFSETQ. The V gene lost 8 bases and the J gene lost 3 bases, with 20 bases spanning the gap. DNA for the CDR3: TGCGCCAGTAGGGACCCCTCTAGCGTAAAAGAGACCCAGTACTTC. Translation: CASRDPSSVKETQYF.

The CDR3 nucleotides are TGTGCCAGCAGTTTACTCGGGGAGAGAGCCTACGAGCAGTACTTC. The encoded protein is CASSLLGERAYEQYF. The chain is built from TRBV6-6 and TRBJ2-7, with D perhaps matching TRBD2 (5 bases). The CDR3 loop spans 15 amino acids. V dropped 4 bases and J dropped 2 bases, with 15 bases sitting between them. Looked up from germline, CDR1 is MNHNY and CDR2 is SVGAGI (reference sequence).

This chain links TRBV6-6 with TRBJ2-1, with 7 positions matching TRBD1. This CDR3 region has 14 residues. CDR1 MNHNY and CDR2 SVGAGI come from the germline V gene (reference sequence). J was trimmed by 4 bases and V by 5 bases; bases with no gene match: 5. CDR3 residues: CASSTGQSYNEQFF. In DNA form, the CDR3 reads TGTGCCAGCAGTACGGGACAGAGTTACAATGAGCAGTTCTTC.

CDR3 nucleotides: TGTGCCAGCAGCAAGGAAAGGGGTACCCTCCACTTT. As protein: CASSKERGTLHF. The rearrangement links TRBV7-3 to TRBJ1-6, with D perhaps matching TRBD1 (5 bases). V was pared by 5 bases and J by 14 bases, with 13 bases between. Germline V CDR1 and CDR2: SGHTA, FQGTGA. This CDR3 spans 12 amino acids. The whole variable domain, filled in from reference TRBV7-3 and TRBJ1-6, reads GAGVSQTPSNKVTEKGKYVELRCDPISGHTALYWYRQSLGQGPEFLIYFQGTGAADDSGLPNDRFFAVRPEGSVSTLKIQRTERGDSAVYLCASSKERGTLHFGNGTRLTVT.

The chain employs TRBV7-8 and TRBJ1-2, with D maybe TRBD1 (6 bases). Germline CDR1 SGHVS, CDR2 FQNEAQ. V shed 6 bases and J shed 4 bases, with 12 bases lying between them. The CDR3 has 13 residues. The CDR3 DNA reads TGTGCCAGCAGTTTGGACAGATTCTATGGCTACACCTTC. Amino acid sequence: CASSLDRFYGYTF.

The table lists this clone with a count of one. This chain links TRBV9 with TRBJ2-1, with TRBD2 matching over 9 bases. J was trimmed by 4 bases and V by 5 bases; bases with no gene match: 7. From germline, CDR1 is SGDLS and CDR2 YYNGEE. The CDR3 extends over 15 amino acids. The CDR3 spells CASRASGMEYNEQFF. Written as DNA, the CDR3 is TGTGCCAGCAGAGCTAGCGGGATGGAGTACAATGAGCAGTTCTTC.

The chain joins TRBV6-1 to TRBJ2-7; D is unresolved. The CDR3 spans 17 residues. In germline, CDR1 is MNHNS, CDR2 SASEGT. Trimming stripped 0 bases from V and 4 bases from J, with 19 bases between. This CDR3 reads CASSEASLFLTLYEQYF. As DNA, the CDR3 is TGTGCCAGCAGTGAAGCCTCACTATTCCTTACCCTTTACGAGCAGTACTTC.

The V and J genes are TRBV7-9 and TRBJ1-6; D gene uncertain. V dropped 3 bases and J dropped 10 bases, with 7 bases sitting between them. Germline V lookup: CDR1 SEHNR, CDR2 FQNEAQ (reference sequence). CDR3 length: 12 residues. This CDR3 is CASSFTGSPLHF. The CDR3 DNA reads as TGTGCCAGCAGCTTTACGGGGTCACCCCTCCACTTT.

The V gene is TRBV5-6, the J gene TRBJ2-7; D unresolved. This CDR3 comprises 15 residues. The V and J ends lost 4 bases and 0 bases respectively, with 14 bases between them. Germline CDR1 SGHDT, CDR2 YYEEEE. CDR3 DNA sequence: TGTGCCAGCAGCGCCAGGCTCTCCAGCTCCTACGAGCAGTACTTC. As protein: CASSARLSSSYEQYF.

J is TRBJ1-5 and V is TRBV19, with 7 bases lining up with TRBD1. The CDR3 runs 14 residues. The V and J ends lost 8 bases and 2 bases, in that order; junction bases with no gene match: 6. Germline V gene sequence: CDR1 LNHDA, CDR2 SQIVND (reference sequence). This CDR3 is CASRGQRGNQPQHF. CDR3 sequence (DNA): TGTGCCAGTCGGGGACAGAGGGGCAATCAGCCCCAGCATTTT. Looking up the rest from reference TRBV19 and TRBJ1-5 gives the full variable domain: DGGITQSPKYLFRKEGQNVTLSCEQNLNHDAMYWYRQDPGQGLRLIYYSQIVNDFQKGDIAEGYSVSREKKESFPLTVTSAQKNPTAFYLCASRGQRGNQPQHFGDGTRLSIL.

In its sample, this clone was seen once. The chain employs TRBV29-1 and TRBJ2-3, with 11 nucleotides matching TRBD2. The CDR3 loop spans 12 amino acids. J was trimmed by 6 bases and V by 8 bases; bases with no gene match: 4. CDR1 is SQVTM, CDR2 ANQGSEA, per germline. The CDR3 sequence is CSFGLAGDTQYF. The CDR3 coding sequence is TGCAGCTTCGGACTAGCGGGCGATACGCAGTATTTT.

The V call is TRBV5-1, the J call TRBJ2-7; 7 nucleotides align to TRBD1. Germline CDR1 and CDR2: SGHRS and YFSETQ. The CDR3 runs to 12 residues. V was pared by 4 bases and J by 6 bases, with 4 bases of the junction left unmatched. The CDR3 region has the DNA TGCGCCAGCAGCCCGGGACAGAGCGAGCAGTACTTC. Its translation: CASSPGQSEQYF.

The chain uses TRBV4-2 and TRBJ1-2; D might be TRBD1 (5 bases). Trimming removed 5 bases at V and 1 base at J, with 8 bases between. Germline V CDR1 and CDR2: LGHNA, YNFKEQ. The CDR3 is 13 residues long. CDR3 region: CASSDSHNYGYTF. The DNA for the CDR3 is TGTGCCAGCAGCGACAGTCATAACTATGGCTACACCTTC.

The CDR3 region is CASSLARSYEQYF. CDR3 in DNA: TGTGCCAGCAGCTTAGCGAGATCCTACGAGCAGTACTTC. The genes are TRBV7-2 and TRBJ2-7; no firm D call. V shed 0 bases and J shed 1 base, with 4 bases lying between them. Germline CDR1 reads SGHTA; CDR2 reads FQGNSA. The CDR3 totals 13 residues.

The chain combines TRBV29-1 with TRBJ2-1, with 10 nucleotides matching TRBD2. The junction had 12 bases not matched to a gene; V was cut back by 4 bases and J by 9 bases. In germline, CDR1 is SQVTM, CDR2 ANQGSEA. The CDR3 has 15 amino acids. CDR3 sequence reads: CSVARLAGEGTEQFF. The CDR3, as DNA: TGCAGCGTTGCAAGGCTAGCGGGAGAGGGTACTGAGCAGTTCTTC.

The rearrangement uses TRBV27 and TRBJ2-7; 11 positions match TRBD2. Per the germline V gene, CDR1 is MNHEY and CDR2 is SMNVEV (reference sequence). With 4 bases clipped from V and 0 bases from J, the junction kept 14 bases outside the gene matches. This CDR3 contains 19 residues. CDR3 sequence reads: CASSSKPGTSGPSSYEQYF. Written as DNA, the CDR3 is TGTGCCAGCAGTTCTAAACCAGGGACTAGCGGTCCAAGCTCCTACGAGCAGTACTTC.

CDR3 bases: TGTGCCAGCATCCAAGGGGGTCTCCCCCACGAGCAGTACTTC. Translating it yields CASIQGGLPHEQYF. The genes are TRBV11-2 and TRBJ2-7; a possible D gene is TRBD1 (6 bases). There are 14 residues in the CDR3. V dropped 7 bases and J dropped 5 bases, with 18 bases sitting between them. Per germline, CDR1 SGHAT and CDR2 FQNNGV.

The rearrangement joins TRBV2 to TRBJ2-7; no clear D gene. The CDR3 sequence is 13 residues long. Trimming shortened V by 4 bases and J by 2 bases, and 9 bases separated the two germline ends. Germline lookup yields CDR1 SNHLY and CDR2 FYNNEI. This chain's CDR3 is CASSGSPAYEQYF. The CDR3 region has the DNA TGTGCCAGCAGTGGTAGCCCAGCCTACGAGCAGTACTTC.

Only one count was recorded for this clone. V and J are TRBV5-5 and TRBJ2-3; tentatively, D is TRBD2 (6 bases). From germline, CDR1 is SGHKS and CDR2 YYEKEE (reference sequence). This CDR3 has 14 residues. V gave up 4 bases and J gave up 0 bases, with 9 bases separating them. The CDR3 DNA is TGTGCCAGCAGCGGGGACTCCAGCACAGATACGCAGTATTTT. Encoded protein: CASSGDSSTDTQYF.

The rearrangement links TRBV6-5 to TRBJ1-5; D not certain. Germline V lookup: CDR1 MNHEY, CDR2 SVGAGI. This CDR3 is built from 13 residues. V was pared by 6 bases and J by 3 bases, with 9 bases between. CDR3 protein: CASRTGDNQPQHF. The CDR3 coding sequence is TGTGCCAGCAGGACGGGAGACAATCAGCCCCAGCATTTT.

V usage is TRBV28 and J usage is TRBJ1-1; TRBD1 aligns across 12 bases. The CDR3 is 16 residues long. Germline V gives CDR1 MDHEN, CDR2 SYDVKM. The junction had 9 bases not matched to a gene; V was cut back by 10 bases and J by 0 bases. The CDR3 spells CATLGQGASMNTEAFF. The CDR3 bases are TGTGCCACCCTGGGACAGGGGGCCTCGATGAACACTGAAGCTTTCTTT.

This clone was detected a few times. This chain uses TRBV5-1 with TRBJ2-2; D not resolved. V lost 7 bases to trimming and J lost 0 bases, with 7 bases between them. The CDR3 totals 13 residues. The germline gives CDR1 SGHRS, CDR2 YFSETQ. This CDR3 is CASSVPNTGELFF. CDR3 bases: TGCGCCAGCTCAGTCCCGAACACCGGGGAGCTGTTTTTT. The full variable domain, rest sourced from reference TRBV5-1 and TRBJ2-2, is KAGVTQTPRYLIKTRGQQVTLSCSPISGHRSVSWYQQTPGQGLQFLFEYFSETQRNKGNFPGRFSGRQFSNSRSEMNVSTLELGDSALYLCASSVPNTGELFFGEGSRLTVL.